The 18 T cell receptor beta chains reported below all come from one sample, sequenced in a study of monozygotic twins with cystic fibrosis. Profiling relied on immunoSEQ multiplex PCR, and the TCRdb table lists in-frame clones only, not all of them. Among some 14,000 clones listed, around 91% were seen once. The specimen sequenced was blood. These receptors all stem from a boy between 10 and 17 years old with cystic fibrosis.

The chain recombines TRBV4-2 with TRBJ2-5, with a tentative D call TRBD2 (5 bases). The CDR3 loop spans 14 amino acids. Germline V lookup: CDR1 LGHNA, CDR2 YNFKEQ. Trimming left V 4 bases short and J 2 bases short, with 11 bases between. The chain's CDR3 is CASSPEDRQETQYF. The CDR3 DNA follows: TGTGCCAGCAGCCCGGAGGATAGACAAGAGACCCAGTACTTC.

The genes are TRBV19 and TRBJ2-7; 9 bases agree with TRBD1. Trimming at V came to 4 bases and at J to 1 base, leaving 11 bases not matched to a gene. This CDR3 comprises 17 residues. Germline CDR1 is LNHDA and CDR2 is SQIVND (reference sequence). This chain's CDR3 is CASSTGQGSSPSYEQYF. In DNA, the CDR3 is TGTGCCAGTAGTACCGGACAGGGGTCCTCGCCTTCCTACGAGCAGTACTTC. The entire variable domain, with the rest obtained from reference TRBV19 and TRBJ2-7, is as follows: DGGITQSPKYLFRKEGQNVTLSCEQNLNHDAMYWYRQDPGQGLRLIYYSQIVNDFQKGDIAEGYSVSREKKESFPLTVTSAQKNPTAFYLCASSTGQGSSPSYEQYFGPGTRLTVT.

The chain is built from TRBV5-4 and TRBJ2-1; the D gene is possibly TRBD2 (5 bases). CDR3 length equals 14 residues. V lost 1 base, J lost 5 bases, and 10 bases lay in between. Per germline, CDR1 SGHNT and CDR2 YYREEE (reference sequence). The CDR3, as DNA: TGTGCCAGCAGCTTGTCCGCTAGCAACAATGAGCAGTTCTTC. Amino acid sequence: CASSLSASNNEQFF.

This clone was detected once. This chain connects TRBV5-4 to TRBJ2-5, with 7 bases that match TRBD1. The J call may be mistaken, given a closer DNA end match to TRBJ2-7. Germline V lookup: CDR1 SGHNT, CDR2 YYREEE (reference sequence). CDR3 size: 13 residues. The CDR3 DNA reads TGTGCCAGCAGCACGGACAGGCACTACGAGCAGTACTTC. Residues: CASSTDRHYEQYF.

V usage is TRBV11-3 and J usage is TRBJ2-7, with 7 bases fitting TRBD2. V lost 4 bases and J lost 0; bases outside the gene matches: 3. The germline V gene encodes CDR1 SGHNT and CDR2 YENEEA. The CDR3 spans 14 residues. CDR3 amino acids: CASSSRDYSYEQYF. The DNA of the CDR3 is TGTGCCAGCAGCTCCCGGGACTACTCCTACGAGCAGTACTTC.

The rearrangement uses TRBV4-1 and TRBJ2-5; TRBD2 is a possible D gene (5 bases). The germline V gene has CDR1 MGHRA and CDR2 YSYEKL. This CDR3 contains 15 residues. Trimming took off 5 bases at V and 6 bases at J, with 19 bases between the two ends. CDR3 region: CASSAKMDFGQTQYF. DNA for the CDR3: TGCGCCAGCAGCGCCAAGATGGACTTCGGTCAGACCCAGTACTTC.

V usage is TRBV5-1 and J usage is TRBJ2-3, with D possibly TRBD1 on 6 matching bases. This CDR3 contains 15 residues. V gave up 2 bases and J gave up 3 bases, with 13 bases separating them. Germline V gene lookup returns CDR1 SGHRS and CDR2 YFSETQ. CDR3 bases: TGCGCCAGCAGCTTAGGGGGTCAGGGGACAGATACGCAGTATTTT. Translating it yields CASSLGGQGTDTQYF.

The V call is TRBV9, the J call TRBJ2-7; 8 bases align to TRBD2. The germline V gene encodes CDR1 SGDLS and CDR2 YYNGEE. The CDR3 consists of 15 residues. V lost 2 bases to trimming and J lost 2 bases; unmatched junction nucleotides: 6. As DNA, the CDR3 is TGTGCCAGCAGCGTGCGGGGGGCCTCTCCCTACGAGCAGTACTTC. This sequence encodes CASSVRGASPYEQYF. The whole variable domain, remainder taken from reference TRBV9 and TRBJ2-7, is DSGVTQTPKHLITATGQRVTLRCSPRSGDLSVYWYQQSLDQGLQFLIQYYNGEERAKGNILERFSAQQFPDLHSELNLSSLELGDSALYFCASSVRGASPYEQYFGPGTRLTVT.

This clone appeared once. V is TRBV30 and J is TRBJ2-1; D gene unclear. Germline assignment: CDR1 GTSNPN and CDR2 SVGIG (reference sequence). Trimming removed 0 bases from V and 0 bases from J, with 9 bases in between. The CDR3 is 15 amino acids. CDR3 amino acids: CAWSVPASSYNEQFF. CDR3 DNA: TGTGCCTGGAGTGTACCCGCAAGCTCCTACAATGAGCAGTTCTTC.

This rearrangement joins TRBV19 to TRBJ2-2; D gene unclear. The CDR3 loop spans 12 amino acids. The V and J ends lost 8 bases and 4 bases respectively, with 8 bases between them. Germline V gene sequence: CDR1 LNHDA, CDR2 SQIVND (reference sequence). The CDR3 DNA sequence: TGTGCCAGTGCGGTGGGCACCGGGGAGCTGTTTTTT. Translating gives CASAVGTGELFF. Looking up the rest from reference TRBV19 and TRBJ2-2 gives the full variable domain: DGGITQSPKYLFRKEGQNVTLSCEQNLNHDAMYWYRQDPGQGLRLIYYSQIVNDFQKGDIAEGYSVSREKKESFPLTVTSAQKNPTAFYLCASAVGTGELFFGEGSRLTVL.

CDR3 sequence: CAWSEDRASYEQYF. CDR3 DNA: TGTGCCTGGAGTGAGGACAGGGCGTCCTACGAGCAGTACTTC. This rearrangement joins TRBV30 to TRBJ2-7; TRBD1 agrees at 8 bases. The length of the CDR3 is 14 residues. CDR1 GTSNPN and CDR2 SVGIG come from the germline V gene (reference sequence). The ends lost 1 base at V and 1 base at J; junction bases unmatched: 3.

The gene calls are TRBV20-1 and TRBJ2-1, with D tentatively TRBD1 (5 bases). CDR1 and CDR2 from the germline V gene are DFQATT and SNEGSKA (reference sequence). V was clipped by 5 bases and J by 10 bases, with 12 bases between them. CDR3 length: 11 residues. CDR3 region: CSAYDRNEQFF. Here the CDR3 DNA reads TGCAGTGCTTACGACAGAAACGAGCAGTTCTTC.

With regard to this clone: A read error may account for a junction end that differs from germline. This chain links TRBV23-1 with TRBJ1-3; the match to TRBD1 covers 7 bases. TRBV23-1 is an open reading frame, and its role is uncertain. The length of the CDR3 is 17 residues. For the CDR3, the DNA is TGCGCCAGCAGATTCCCACCGCCGACAGGGCCGCCCCACCATATGGATTTT. This codes for CASRFPPPTGPPHHMDF.

This clone has a single count. This chain connects TRBV9 to TRBJ2-7, with TRBD2 as a possible D gene (7 bases). The CDR3 is 18 residues long. The germline V and J ends were trimmed by 7 bases and 2 bases, with 28 bases remaining between them. Germline CDR1 and CDR2: SGDLS and YYNGEE. The DNA for the CDR3 is TGTGCCAGCCGCTATTGGGGAGGGGGGATAACAGGTCCCTACGAGCAGTACTTC. Residues: CASRYWGGGITGPYEQYF.

This chain joins TRBV9 and TRBJ2-1; the D gene is possibly TRBD2 (5 bases). The V end was cut by 3 bases, the J end by 0 bases, with 10 bases between. This CDR3 has 15 amino acids. Germline CDR1 reads SGDLS; CDR2 reads YYNGEE. In DNA form, the CDR3 reads TGTGCCAGCAGCGAGGGAGTAGGCTCCTACAATGAGCAGTTCTTC. Translation: CASSEGVGSYNEQFF. The whole variable domain, filled in from reference TRBV9 and TRBJ2-1, reads DSGVTQTPKHLITATGQRVTLRCSPRSGDLSVYWYQQSLDQGLQFLIQYYNGEERAKGNILERFSAQQFPDLHSELNLSSLELGDSALYFCASSEGVGSYNEQFFGPGTRLTVL.

The chain has TRBV6-1 and TRBJ1-6; 7 nucleotides line up with TRBD1. The CDR3 runs to 13 residues. Germline-derived CDR1 and CDR2 are MNHNS and SASEGT. V lost 10 bases and J lost 10; bases outside the gene matches: 10. The CDR3 bases are TGTGCCATCCGACAGGGTCTTAACTCACCCCTCCACTTT. This gives the protein CAIRQGLNSPLHF.

The CDR3 reads CASSETQGFYGYTF. In DNA form, the CDR3 reads TGTGCCAGCAGCGAGACACAGGGGTTCTATGGCTACACCTTC. This rearrangement joins TRBV5-4 to TRBJ1-2, with 7 bases that match TRBD1. Germline assignment: CDR1 SGHNT and CDR2 YYREEE (reference sequence). The junction had 7 bases not matched to a gene; V was cut back by 4 bases and J by 4 bases. CDR3 size: 14 residues.

The CDR3 nucleotides are TGTGCCAGCAGACAGGACCTGAACACCGGGGAGCTGTTTTTT. Amino acid sequence: CASRQDLNTGELFF. The rearrangement joins TRBV6-1 to TRBJ2-2; tentatively, D is TRBD1 (5 bases). The V gene's germline CDR1 is MNHNS and CDR2 SASEGT. V was clipped by 6 bases and J by 1 base, with 9 bases between them. The CDR3 runs to 14 residues.